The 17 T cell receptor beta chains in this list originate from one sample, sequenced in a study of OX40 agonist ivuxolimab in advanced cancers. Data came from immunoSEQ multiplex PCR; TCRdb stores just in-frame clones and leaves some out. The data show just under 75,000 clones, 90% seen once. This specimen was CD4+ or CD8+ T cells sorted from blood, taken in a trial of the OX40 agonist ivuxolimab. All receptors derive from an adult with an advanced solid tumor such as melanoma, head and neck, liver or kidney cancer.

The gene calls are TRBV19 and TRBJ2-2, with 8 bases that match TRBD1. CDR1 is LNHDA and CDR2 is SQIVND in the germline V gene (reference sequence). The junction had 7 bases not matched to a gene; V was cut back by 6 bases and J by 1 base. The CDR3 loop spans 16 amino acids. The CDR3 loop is CASRTTGTGNTGELFF. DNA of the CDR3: TGTGCCAGTAGAACCACCGGGACAGGGAACACCGGGGAGCTGTTTTTT.

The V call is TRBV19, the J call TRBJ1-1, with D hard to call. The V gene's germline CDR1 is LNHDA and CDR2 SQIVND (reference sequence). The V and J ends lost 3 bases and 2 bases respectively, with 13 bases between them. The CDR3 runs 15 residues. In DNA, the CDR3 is TGTGCCAGTAGTATTAGGACGGCCGATAACACTGAAGCTTTCTTT. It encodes CASSIRTADNTEAFF.

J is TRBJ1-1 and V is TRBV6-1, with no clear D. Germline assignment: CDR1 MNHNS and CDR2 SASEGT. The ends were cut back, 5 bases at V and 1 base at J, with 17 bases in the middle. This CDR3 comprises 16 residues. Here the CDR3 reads CASSQEGRPWNTEAFF. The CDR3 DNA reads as TGTGCCAGCAGTCAAGAAGGACGGCCGTGGAACACTGAAGCTTTCTTT.

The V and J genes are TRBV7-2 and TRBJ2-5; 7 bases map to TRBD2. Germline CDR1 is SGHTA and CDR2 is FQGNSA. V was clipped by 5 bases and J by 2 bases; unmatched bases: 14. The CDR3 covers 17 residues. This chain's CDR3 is CASSGSRRLAVQETQYF. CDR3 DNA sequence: TGTGCCAGCAGCGGATCGAGGCGGCTAGCGGTTCAAGAGACCCAGTACTTC. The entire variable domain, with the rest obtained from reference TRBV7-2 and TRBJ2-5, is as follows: GAGVSQSPSNKVTEKGKDVELRCDPISGHTALYWYRQSLGQGLEFLIYFQGNSAPDKSGLPSDRFSAERTGGSVSTLTIQRTQQEDSAVYLCASSGSRRLAVQETQYFGPGTRLLVL.

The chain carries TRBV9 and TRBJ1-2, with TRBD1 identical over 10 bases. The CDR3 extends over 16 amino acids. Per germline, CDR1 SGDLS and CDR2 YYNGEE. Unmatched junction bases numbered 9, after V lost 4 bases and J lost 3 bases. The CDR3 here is CASSSHRQGADYGYTF. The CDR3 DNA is TGTGCCAGCAGCTCTCACCGACAGGGGGCGGACTATGGCTACACCTTC.

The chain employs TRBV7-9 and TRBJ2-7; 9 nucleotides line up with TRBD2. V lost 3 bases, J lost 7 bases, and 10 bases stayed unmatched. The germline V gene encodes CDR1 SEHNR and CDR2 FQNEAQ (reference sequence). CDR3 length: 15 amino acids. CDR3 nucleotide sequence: TGTGCCAGCAGCTTCGTGGCGGGAGGGCCTACTGAGCAGTACTTC. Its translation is CASSFVAGGPTEQYF. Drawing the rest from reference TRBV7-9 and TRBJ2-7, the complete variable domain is DTGVSQNPRHKITKRGQNVTFRCDPISEHNRLYWYRQTLGQGPEFLTYFQNEAQLEKSRLLSDRFSAERPKGSFSTLEIQRTEQGDSAMYLCASSFVAGGPTEQYFGPGTRLTVT.

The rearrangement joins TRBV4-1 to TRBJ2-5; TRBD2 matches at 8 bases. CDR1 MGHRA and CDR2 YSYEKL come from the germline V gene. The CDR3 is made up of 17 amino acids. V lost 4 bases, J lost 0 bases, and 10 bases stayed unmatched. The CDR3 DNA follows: TGCGCCAGCAGCCGAGGTAGCGGGACCCAAAACCAAGAGACCCAGTACTTC. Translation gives CASSRGSGTQNQETQYF.

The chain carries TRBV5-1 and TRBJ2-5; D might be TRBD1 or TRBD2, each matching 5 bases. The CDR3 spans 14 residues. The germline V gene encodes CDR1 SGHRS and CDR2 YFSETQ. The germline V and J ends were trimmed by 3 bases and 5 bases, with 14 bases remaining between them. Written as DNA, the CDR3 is TGCGCCAGCAGCTCCGGGGCCATGCGGGAGACCCAGTACTTC. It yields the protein CASSSGAMRETQYF.

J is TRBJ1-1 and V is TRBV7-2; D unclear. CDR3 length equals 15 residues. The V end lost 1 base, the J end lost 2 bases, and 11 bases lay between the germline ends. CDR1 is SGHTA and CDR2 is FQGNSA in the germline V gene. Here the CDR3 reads CASSLGRLKNTEAFF. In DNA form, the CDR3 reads TGTGCCAGCAGCTTAGGACGCCTCAAAAACACTGAAGCTTTCTTT.

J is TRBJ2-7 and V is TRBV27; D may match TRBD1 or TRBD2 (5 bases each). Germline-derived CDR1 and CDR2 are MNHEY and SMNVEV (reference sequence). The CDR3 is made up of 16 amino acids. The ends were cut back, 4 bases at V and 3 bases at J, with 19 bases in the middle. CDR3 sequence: CASSSDLGAGGYEQYF. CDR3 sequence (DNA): TGTGCCAGCAGTTCCGACCTTGGGGCGGGTGGCTACGAGCAGTACTTC.

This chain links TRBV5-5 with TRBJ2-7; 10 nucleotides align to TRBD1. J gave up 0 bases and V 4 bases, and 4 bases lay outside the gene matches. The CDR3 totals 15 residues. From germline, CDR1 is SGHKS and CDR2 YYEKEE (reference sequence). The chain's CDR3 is CASSQGQGSSYEQYF. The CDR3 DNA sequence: TGTGCCAGCAGCCAGGGACAGGGGAGCTCCTACGAGCAGTACTTC.

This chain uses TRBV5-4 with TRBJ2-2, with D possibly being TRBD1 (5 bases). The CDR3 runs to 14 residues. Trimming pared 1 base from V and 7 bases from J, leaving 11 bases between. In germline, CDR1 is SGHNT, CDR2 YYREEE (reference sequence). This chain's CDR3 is CASSLTQGGGELFF. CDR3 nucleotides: TGTGCCAGCAGCTTGACGCAGGGCGGCGGGGAGCTGTTTTTT.

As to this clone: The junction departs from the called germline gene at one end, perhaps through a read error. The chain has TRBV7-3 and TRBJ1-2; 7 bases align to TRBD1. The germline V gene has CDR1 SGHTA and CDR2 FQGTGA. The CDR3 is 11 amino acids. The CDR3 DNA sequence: TGTGCCAGCAGCTTAAGGGGACAGAGCGCCTTC. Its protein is CASSLRGQSAF. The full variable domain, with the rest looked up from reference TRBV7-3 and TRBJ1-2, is GAGVSQTPSNKVTEKGKYVELRCDPISGHTALYWYRQSLGQGPEFLIYFQGTGAADDSGLPNDRFFAVRPEGSVSTLKIQRTERGDSAVYLCASSLRGQSAFGSGTRLTVV.

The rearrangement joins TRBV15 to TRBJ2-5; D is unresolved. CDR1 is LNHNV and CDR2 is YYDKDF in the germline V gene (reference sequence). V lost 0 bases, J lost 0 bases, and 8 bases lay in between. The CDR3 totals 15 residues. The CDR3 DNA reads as TGTGCCACCAGCAGAGACCTCGGAGACCAAGAGACCCAGTACTTC. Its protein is CATSRDLGDQETQYF.

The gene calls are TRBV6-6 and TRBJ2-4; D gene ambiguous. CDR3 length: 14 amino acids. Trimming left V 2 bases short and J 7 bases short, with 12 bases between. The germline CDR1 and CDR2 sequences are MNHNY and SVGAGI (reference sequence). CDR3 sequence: CASSYRDITNIQYF. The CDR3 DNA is TGTGCCAGCAGTTACAGGGATATCACGAACATTCAGTACTTC.

The chain's CDR3 is CASSPQGEETQYF. As DNA, the CDR3 is TGTGCCAGCAGCCCCCAGGGGGAGGAGACCCAGTACTTC. The chain employs TRBV7-3 and TRBJ2-5, with 7 bases lining up with TRBD1. Germline V gene data show CDR1 as SGHTA and CDR2 as FQGTGA. This CDR3 is built from 13 residues. V trimming: 5 bases; J trimming: 5 bases; junction bases outside the gene matches: 5.

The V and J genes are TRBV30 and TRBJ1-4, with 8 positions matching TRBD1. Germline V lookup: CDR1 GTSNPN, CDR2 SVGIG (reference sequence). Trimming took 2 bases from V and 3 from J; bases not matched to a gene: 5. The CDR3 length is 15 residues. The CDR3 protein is CAWSRTRGPNEKLFF. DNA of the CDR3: TGTGCCTGGAGTAGGACCAGGGGGCCTAATGAAAAACTGTTTTTT.